The TCR beta chain described here comes from a study of cytomegalovirus exposure and HLA in healthy donors. This clone is a singleton in its sample. Its antigen is not identified. The CDR3 runs 13 residues. The junction had 11 bases not matched to a gene; V was cut back by 9 bases and J by 6 bases. The germline gives CDR1 SGHRS, CDR2 YFSETQ. Vbeta (60) and Jbeta (13) primers were used in the PCR. The data were produced by immunoSEQ multiplex PCR, yet TCRdb's version contains in-frame clones alone and is incomplete. Found here are roughly 150,000 clones, around 76% of them singletons; the top ten hold about 1.6%. Study findings and constraints: Reportedly, HLA-A and HLA-B alleles of most subjects were accurately predicted from TCR beta. HLA alleles showed associations with 15,000 to 20,000 TCR beta sequences in a later analysis, at a 0.05 false discovery rate.

The sequenced sample was PBMCs. The clonotype originates from a man aged 35 to 55 in good health and CMV-seronegative. This sequence joins TRBV5-1 and TRBJ1-1, with 7 bases fitting TRBD1. CDR3 in amino acids: CATTTGSGAEAFF. The CDR3 DNA reads as TGCGCCACCACGACAGGGTCTGGGGCTGAAGCTTTCTTT.